These 25 T cell receptor beta chains came from one sample sequenced in a study of blood T cell repertoires in COVID-19. The protocol was immunoSEQ multiplex PCR, while the TCRdb copy is restricted to in-frame clones and leaves out a portion. The data contain some 330,000 clones, approximately 89% of them singletons. The sample comprised PBMCs or T cells enriched from blood (not recorded which). These receptors originate from a middle-aged man in a cohort exposed to, infected with or recovered from COVID-19 (not recorded which).

The gene calls are TRBV11-3 and TRBJ2-1; 9 bases agree with TRBD2. J lost 4 bases, V lost 3 bases, and 4 bases had no gene match. CDR3 length equals 15 residues. In germline, CDR1 is SGHNT, CDR2 YENEEA. The CDR3 region is CASSLFSGGYNEQFF. For the CDR3, the DNA is TGTGCCAGCAGCTTGTTTAGCGGGGGATACAATGAGCAGTTCTTC.

The chain has TRBV5-1 and TRBJ2-2; the D gene is possibly TRBD2 (6 bases). Trimming removed 2 bases at V and 4 bases at J, with 9 bases between. The CDR3 length is 14 residues. Germline values: CDR1 SGHRS, CDR2 YFSETQ. The CDR3 bases are TGCGCCAGCAGCTTCGGAGGGCCCACCGGGGAGCTGTTTTTT. It specifies CASSFGGPTGELFF.

V and J are TRBV3-1 (or the pseudogene TRBV3-2) and TRBJ2-1, with D possibly TRBD2 on 5 matching bases. Trimming stripped 3 bases from V and 2 bases from J, with 17 bases between. Germline lookup yields CDR1 LGHDT and CDR2 YNNKEL (reference sequence). The CDR3 covers 17 residues. The CDR3 coding sequence is TGTGCCAGCAGCCAGGATGACTACACGAGCCCCTACAATGAGCAGTTCTTC. This gives the protein CASSQDDYTSPYNEQFF.

The CDR3 region is CASSDATGFISGANVLTF. The CDR3 DNA sequence: TGTGCCAGCAGTGATGCGACAGGGTTTATCTCTGGGGCCAACGTCCTGACTTTC. The V gene is TRBV6-1, the J gene TRBJ2-6; 7 bases are shared with TRBD1. Germline V gene sequence: CDR1 MNHNS, CDR2 SASEGT. The CDR3 runs to 18 residues. Trimming cost V 3 bases and J 0 bases; bases outside gene matches: 8.

This sequence joins TRBV5-1 and TRBJ2-1, with TRBD1 as a possible D gene (6 bases). This CDR3 has 15 amino acids. Germline V gene sequence: CDR1 SGHRS, CDR2 YFSETQ. V dropped 4 bases and J dropped 5 bases, with 16 bases sitting between them. In nucleotides, the CDR3 is TGCGCCAGCAGCGTACAGGGTACTAGGAACAATGAGCAGTTCTTC. Translated: CASSVQGTRNNEQFF. The full variable domain, completed using reference TRBV5-1 and TRBJ2-1, is KAGVTQTPRYLIKTRGQQVTLSCSPISGHRSVSWYQQTPGQGLQFLFEYFSETQRNKGNFPGRFSGRQFSNSRSEMNVSTLELGDSALYLCASSVQGTRNNEQFFGPGTRLTVL.

The rearrangement joins TRBV6-5 to TRBJ2-1; D is ambiguous. Germline-derived CDR1 and CDR2 are MNHEY and SVGAGI. CDR3 length: 12 residues. V dropped 0 bases and J dropped 15 bases, with 12 bases sitting between them. In nucleotides, the CDR3 is TGTGCCAGCAGTTACTCAGCGAGACGTTGGTTCTTC. It specifies CASSYSARRWFF.

The rearrangement uses TRBV27 and TRBJ1-6; D gene uncertain. Germline loops: CDR1 MNHEY, CDR2 SMNVEV (reference sequence). The CDR3 is 13 amino acids. V lost 2 bases, J lost 10 bases, and 9 bases lay in between. The CDR3 DNA follows: TGTGCCAGCAGTTTACGGGATAGATCACCCCTCCACTTT. Translation: CASSLRDRSPLHF.

The chain has TRBV27 and TRBJ2-7; D not resolved. There are 15 residues in the CDR3. From germline, CDR1 is MNHEY and CDR2 SMNVEV (reference sequence). V dropped 0 bases and J dropped 0 bases, with 9 bases sitting between them. CDR3: CASSLSQAPSYEQYF. CDR3 nucleotide sequence: TGTGCCAGCAGTTTATCCCAGGCCCCCTCCTACGAGCAGTACTTC.

The V and J genes are TRBV5-1 and TRBJ1-6; 7 bases agree with TRBD1. This CDR3 spans 16 amino acids. V lost 0 bases, J lost 8 bases, and 8 bases stayed unmatched. CDR1 SGHRS and CDR2 YFSETQ come from the germline V gene. CDR3 protein: CASSLVMGQPHSPLHF. CDR3 sequence (DNA): TGCGCCAGCAGCTTGGTGATGGGACAGCCTCATTCACCCCTCCACTTT.

In the case of this clone: The sample holds other DNA sequences that translate to the same CDR3. The chain carries TRBV10-3 and TRBJ1-5; D is possibly TRBD1 (5 bases). Trimming took 2 bases from V and 4 from J, leaving 6 bases between them. The CDR3 consists of 13 residues. Germline CDR1 reads ENHRY; CDR2 reads SYGVKD. The CDR3 region is CAISETGNQPQHF. The CDR3 bases are TGTGCCATCAGTGAGACAGGTAATCAGCCCCAGCATTTT.

The V gene is TRBV7-2, the J gene TRBJ1-5, with a possible D match to TRBD1 (6 bases). The CDR3 contains 13 residues. V dropped 5 bases and J dropped 2 bases, with 7 bases sitting between them. CDR1 is SGHTA, CDR2 FQGNSA, per germline. The CDR3 loop is CASSPGGNQPQHF. CDR3 coding DNA: TGTGCCAGCAGCCCAGGGGGCAATCAGCCCCAGCATTTT.

The chain is built from TRBV7-2 and TRBJ2-2, with 7 bases identical to TRBD1. The CDR3 consists of 16 residues. After removal of 2 bases from V and 7 bases from J, the junction contained 10 bases not matched to a gene. CDR1 is SGHTA, CDR2 FQGNSA, per germline. The CDR3 protein is CASSLFRAGGIGELFF. In nucleotides, the CDR3 is TGTGCCAGCAGCTTATTTCGGGCAGGGGGTATCGGGGAGCTGTTTTTT.

This chain uses TRBV6-6 with TRBJ2-5; D may be TRBD1 (5 bases). Trimming pared 5 bases from V and 2 bases from J, leaving 15 bases between. CDR3 length: 15 amino acids. Germline V gene data show CDR1 as MNHNY and CDR2 as SVGAGI (reference sequence). In nucleotides, the CDR3 is TGTGCCAGCAGTCGCTACTCAGGGCCTCAAGAGACCCAGTACTTC. Its translation: CASSRYSGPQETQYF.

The chain has TRBV23-1 and TRBJ1-5; D call uncertain. TRBV23-1 belongs to the ORF category, with a function that is uncertain. The length of the CDR3 is 13 residues. V lost 2 bases and J lost 2, with 4 bases in between. This chain's CDR3 is CASSQGCNQPQHF. The CDR3 coding sequence is TGCGCCAGCAGTCAAGGCTGCAATCAGCCCCAGCATTTT.

This CDR3 is CATSDPGQGATGELFF. Here the CDR3 DNA reads TGTGCCACCAGTGACCCAGGACAGGGGGCGACCGGGGAGCTGTTTTTT. The chain links TRBV24-1 to TRBJ2-2; 11 nucleotides align to TRBD1. The length of the CDR3 is 16 residues. The V gene end was trimmed by 4 bases and the J gene end by 5 bases; junction bases not matched to a gene: 5. The germline V gene encodes CDR1 KGHDR and CDR2 SFDVKD.

The CDR3 DNA reads TGTGCCAGCAGCCCCTCGGTAGCGGGATTCCAAGAGACCCAGTACTTC. Its translation is CASSPSVAGFQETQYF. This rearrangement joins TRBV7-9 to TRBJ2-5; 8 bases fit TRBD2. CDR1 SEHNR and CDR2 FQNEAQ come from the germline V gene (reference sequence). This CDR3 comprises 16 residues. V gave up 5 bases and J gave up 1 base; unmatched junction bases: 9.

The chain carries TRBV30 and TRBJ2-2; 7 nucleotides match TRBD1. This CDR3 region has 15 residues. The V gene's germline CDR1 is GTSNPN and CDR2 SVGIG (reference sequence). J lost 0 bases, V lost 6 bases, and 7 bases had no gene match. DNA of the CDR3: TGTGCCTGCCCCGGGACAGCCGCGAACACCGGGGAGCTGTTTTTT. Encoded protein: CACPGTAANTGELFF.

This clone was seen only once. The J gene is TRBJ2-5, the V gene TRBV6-5; D not resolved. V gave up 0 bases and J gave up 5 bases, with 13 bases separating them. The CDR3 has 15 residues. CDR1 MNHEY and CDR2 SVGAGI come from the germline V gene. This chain's CDR3 is CASSYSGQNWETQYF. In nucleotides, the CDR3 is TGTGCCAGCAGTTACTCGGGCCAGAACTGGGAGACCCAGTACTTC.

The rearrangement joins TRBV7-2 to TRBJ2-3; D gene ambiguous. CDR1 and CDR2 (germline): SGHTA, FQGNSA. The CDR3 sequence is 14 residues long. Trimming removed 1 base from V and 4 bases from J, with 9 bases in between. The CDR3 DNA sequence: TGTGCCAGCAGCTTAGTAGCTACGCCAGATACGCAGTATTTT. Translating gives CASSLVATPDTQYF.

CDR3 nucleotide sequence: TGCGCCAGCAGCCCGGACAGGACCCATGTAAGTGGCTACACCTTC. It encodes CASSPDRTHVSGYTF. The chain combines TRBV5-1 with TRBJ1-2; TRBD1 agrees at 7 bases. V was pared by 4 bases and J by 7 bases, with 13 bases of the junction left unmatched. The V gene's germline CDR1 is SGHRS and CDR2 YFSETQ. The CDR3 spans 15 residues.

In nucleotides, the CDR3 is TGTGCCAGCAGCTTAACGTCGGGGAGGGCGAGGAACACTGAAGCTTTCTTT. Translation gives CASSLTSGRARNTEAFF. The V gene is TRBV5-8, the J gene TRBJ1-1, with D hard to call. Germline assignment: CDR1 SGHTS and CDR2 YDEGEE. V gave up 2 bases and J gave up 1 base, with 18 bases separating them. This CDR3 spans 17 amino acids. Looking up the rest from reference TRBV5-8 and TRBJ1-1 gives the full variable domain: EAGVTQSPTHLIKTRGQQATLRCSPISGHTSVYWYQQALGLGLQFLLWYDEGEERNRGNFPPRFSGRQFPNYSSELNVNALELEDSALYLCASSLTSGRARNTEAFFGQGTRLTVV.

The chain recombines TRBV18 with TRBJ2-5; 7 bases map to TRBD1. From germline, CDR1 is KGHSH and CDR2 LQKENI. The V gene end was trimmed by 2 bases and the J gene end by 0 bases; junction bases not matched to a gene: 3. The CDR3 consists of 15 residues. CDR3 amino acids: CASSPSTGYQETQYF. CDR3 in DNA: TGTGCCAGCTCACCATCGACAGGGTACCAAGAGACCCAGTACTTC.

The chain is built from TRBV5-1 and TRBJ2-7, with 7 bases lining up with TRBD1. After removal of 4 bases from V and 0 bases from J, the junction contained 10 bases not matched to a gene. Germline V gene lookup returns CDR1 SGHRS and CDR2 YFSETQ. The CDR3 is made up of 16 amino acids. The chain's CDR3 is CASSLAPGQSSYEQYF. The CDR3 DNA reads as TGCGCCAGCAGCCTAGCCCCGGGACAGTCCTCCTACGAGCAGTACTTC.

V usage is TRBV5-4 and J usage is TRBJ2-5; 10 nucleotides align to TRBD1. The germline gives CDR1 SGHNT, CDR2 YYREEE (reference sequence). The CDR3 length is 14 residues. V was pared by 4 bases and J by 5 bases, with 5 bases of the junction left unmatched. CDR3 sequence (DNA): TGTGCCAGCAGCGAAGACAGGGGGCGGGAGACCCAGTACTTC. This gives the protein CASSEDRGRETQYF.

This clone has a single count. The CDR3 loop is CASSLGTSGYNEQFF. The CDR3 nucleotides are TGTGCCAGCTCGCTCGGGACTAGCGGATACAATGAGCAGTTCTTC. This sequence joins TRBV18 and TRBJ2-1; 11 nucleotides align to TRBD2. Trimming at V came to 6 bases and at J to 4 bases, leaving 5 bases not matched to a gene. Germline-derived CDR1 and CDR2 are KGHSH and LQKENI. The CDR3 has 15 amino acids.